This entry describes one T cell receptor (beta chain). Its antigen is still unknown. Base qualities are not at hand, and no much larger clone is one base apart. The data derive from a study of radiotherapy plus CTLA-4 blockade in lung cancer (dated by TCRdb to between 2018 and 2020). Broadly, across the study: Among the enrolled patients, about 19% had an objective response, and about 29% reached disease control. Points the paper makes about the study in general: The strongest predictors of response, as reported, were early dynamic changes in blood T cell clones along with a rise in serum interferon-beta after radiation. TCR clones derived from tumors expanded in peripheral blood after treatment with radiotherapy and ipilimumab.

The CDR3 numbers 14 residues from cysteine through phenylalanine. Here the CDR3 DNA is all that survives: 42 bases in frame from base 1. Trimming takes 3 bases off V and 5 bases off J; junction bases not matched to a gene: 6. The germline V gene (reference sequence) gives CDR1 as LNHNV and CDR2 as YYDKDF. The study tested focal radiation therapy combined with CTLA-4 blockade (ipilimumab) in patients with chemo-refractory metastatic non-small-cell lung cancer. Receptor amplification or capture employed the immunoSEQ multiplex PCR assay. The clones in this table, taken by TCRdb from immuneACCESS, are in-frame only. Not every clone is retained; where verified, under half of the shortfall comes from an unresolved V gene, and the cause of the rest is unknown. The sample table lists tens of thousands of clones, approximately 79% of them with a count of one. The leading ten clones occupy roughly 10% of the sample.

This TCR came from a human donor with non-small cell lung cancer who had a complete response to radiotherapy plus ipilimumab. The sample consisted of peripheral blood, taken from a patient treated with radiotherapy plus ipilimumab. Recombination linked TRBV15 to TRBJ1-2; 7 bases in between match TRBD1. The DNA sequence follows: TGTGCCACCAGCAGGGAGACAGGGAATTATGGCTACACCTTC. The resulting protein is CATSRETGNYGYTF.